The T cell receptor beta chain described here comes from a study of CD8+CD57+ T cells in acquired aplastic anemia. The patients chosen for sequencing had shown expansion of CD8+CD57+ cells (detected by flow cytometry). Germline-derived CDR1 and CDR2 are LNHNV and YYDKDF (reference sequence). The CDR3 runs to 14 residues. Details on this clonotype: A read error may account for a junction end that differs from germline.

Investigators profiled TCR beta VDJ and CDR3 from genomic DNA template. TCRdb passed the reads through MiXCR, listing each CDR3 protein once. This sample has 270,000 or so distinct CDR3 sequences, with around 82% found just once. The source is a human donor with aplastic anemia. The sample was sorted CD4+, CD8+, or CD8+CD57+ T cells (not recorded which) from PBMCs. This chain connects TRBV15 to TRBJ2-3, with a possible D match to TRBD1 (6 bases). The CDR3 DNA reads TGTGCCACCAGCGGGGGCTCCAGCCAAGATACCCAGTATTTC. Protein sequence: CATSGGSSQDTQYF.